A single TCR beta chain is shown here with its context. This entry is derived from a study of blood T cell repertoires in COVID-19. The table came from immunoSEQ multiplex PCR; TCRdb's copy has only in-frame clones and leaves some out. The sample records 160,000 or so clones, 85% being singletons. The V segment lost 8 bases and the J segment 4 bases; nucleotides outside the gene matches: 8. Germline V gene lookup returns CDR1 MNHEY and CDR2 SMNVEV (reference sequence). The CDR3 covers 15 residues. Sequencing was performed on peripheral blood. The receptor comes from a woman in her 50s with COVID-19, enrolled during active disease. The chain joins TRBV27 to TRBJ2-2, with 9 bases that match TRBD1. This chain's CDR3 is CASGGGTGITGELFF. The CDR3 coding sequence is TGTGCCAGCGGGGGCGGGACAGGGATCACCGGGGAGCTGTTTTTT.